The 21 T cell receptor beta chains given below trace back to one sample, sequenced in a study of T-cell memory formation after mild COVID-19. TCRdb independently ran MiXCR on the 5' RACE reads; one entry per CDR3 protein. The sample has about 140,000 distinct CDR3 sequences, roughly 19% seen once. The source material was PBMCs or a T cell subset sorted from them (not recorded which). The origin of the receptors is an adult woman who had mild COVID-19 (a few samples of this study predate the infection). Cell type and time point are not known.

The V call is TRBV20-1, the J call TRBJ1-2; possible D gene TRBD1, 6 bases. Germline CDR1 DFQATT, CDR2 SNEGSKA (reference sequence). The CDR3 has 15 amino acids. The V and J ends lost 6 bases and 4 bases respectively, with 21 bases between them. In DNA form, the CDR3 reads TGCAGTGCCCTCGGACAGTCCCCTCGGGGCTATGGCTACACCTTC. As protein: CSALGQSPRGYGYTF.

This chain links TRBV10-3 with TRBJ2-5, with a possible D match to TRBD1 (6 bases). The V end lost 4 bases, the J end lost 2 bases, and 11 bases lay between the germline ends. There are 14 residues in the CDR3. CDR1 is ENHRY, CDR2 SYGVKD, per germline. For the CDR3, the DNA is TGTGCCATCAGTGGACAGGAGGCTCAAGAGACCCAGTACTTC. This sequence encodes CAISGQEAQETQYF.

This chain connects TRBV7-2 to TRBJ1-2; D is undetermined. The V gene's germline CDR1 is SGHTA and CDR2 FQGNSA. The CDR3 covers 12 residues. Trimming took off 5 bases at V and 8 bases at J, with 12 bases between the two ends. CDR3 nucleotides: TGTGCCAGCAGCCTGGGTACGTGGGGCTACACCTTC. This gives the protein CASSLGTWGYTF.

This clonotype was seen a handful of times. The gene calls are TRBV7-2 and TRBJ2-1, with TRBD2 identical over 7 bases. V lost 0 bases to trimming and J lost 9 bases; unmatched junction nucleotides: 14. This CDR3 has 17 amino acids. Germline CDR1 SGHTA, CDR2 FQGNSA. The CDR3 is CASSLAPGTMGFIEQFF. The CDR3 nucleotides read TGTGCCAGCAGCTTAGCGCCTGGGACTATGGGCTTTATTGAGCAGTTCTTC.

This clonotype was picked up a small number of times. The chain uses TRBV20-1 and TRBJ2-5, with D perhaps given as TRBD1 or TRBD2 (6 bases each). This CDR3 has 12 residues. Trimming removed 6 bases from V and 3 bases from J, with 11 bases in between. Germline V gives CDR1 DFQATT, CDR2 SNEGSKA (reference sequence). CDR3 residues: CSALGGEETQYF. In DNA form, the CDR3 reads TGCAGTGCCCTCGGGGGCGAAGAGACCCAGTACTTC.

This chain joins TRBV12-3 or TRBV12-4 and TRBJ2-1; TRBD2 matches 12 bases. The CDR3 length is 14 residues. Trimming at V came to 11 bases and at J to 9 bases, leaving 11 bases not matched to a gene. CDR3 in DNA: TGTGCCGTCGGACTAGCGGGAATTACGGCTGAGCAGTTCTTC. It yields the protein CAVGLAGITAEQFF.

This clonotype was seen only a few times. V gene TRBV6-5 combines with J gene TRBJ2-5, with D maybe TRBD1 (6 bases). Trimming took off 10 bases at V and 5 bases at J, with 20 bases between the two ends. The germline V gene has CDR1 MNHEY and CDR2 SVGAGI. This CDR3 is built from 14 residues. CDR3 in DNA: TGTGCCACCGCCCGGTCAGGGGTTTTCGAGACCCAGTACTTC. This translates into CATARSGVFETQYF.

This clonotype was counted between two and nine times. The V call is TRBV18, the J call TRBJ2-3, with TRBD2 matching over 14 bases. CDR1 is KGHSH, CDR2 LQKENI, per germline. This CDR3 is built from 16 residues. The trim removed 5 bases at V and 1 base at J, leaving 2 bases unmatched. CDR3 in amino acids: CASSRLAGGGTDTQYF. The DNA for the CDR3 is TGTGCCAGCTCAAGACTAGCGGGAGGGGGCACAGATACGCAGTATTTT.

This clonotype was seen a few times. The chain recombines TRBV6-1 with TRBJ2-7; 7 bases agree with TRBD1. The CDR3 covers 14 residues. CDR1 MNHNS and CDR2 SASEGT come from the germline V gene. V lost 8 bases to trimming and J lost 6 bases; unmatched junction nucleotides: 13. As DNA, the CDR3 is TGTGCCAGCTACGCGACAGGGAGAAAAAGCGAGCAGTACTTC. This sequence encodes CASYATGRKSEQYF.

The CDR3 DNA sequence: TGTGCCACCAGCAGATGGGCTAGCGGGACTACAGATACGCAGTATTTT. Translated: CATSRWASGTTDTQYF. The J gene is TRBJ2-3, the V gene TRBV15; 9 positions match TRBD2. From germline, CDR1 is LNHNV and CDR2 YYDKDF (reference sequence). The V and J ends lost 2 bases and 3 bases, in that order; junction bases with no gene match: 6. CDR3 size: 16 residues. Using reference TRBV15 and TRBJ2-3 for the parts outside the CDR3, the full variable domain is DAMVIQNPRYQVTQFGKPVTLSCSQTLNHNVMYWYQQKSSQAPKLLFHYYDKDFNNEADTPDNFQSRRPNTSFCFLDIRSPGLGDTAMYLCATSRWASGTTDTQYFGPGTRLTVL.

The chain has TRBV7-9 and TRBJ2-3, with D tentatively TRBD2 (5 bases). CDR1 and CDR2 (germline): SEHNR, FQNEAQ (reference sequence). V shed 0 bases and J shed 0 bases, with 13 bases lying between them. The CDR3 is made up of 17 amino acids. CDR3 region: CASSLASGVGSTDTQYF. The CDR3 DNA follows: TGTGCCAGCAGCTTAGCATCCGGGGTGGGGAGCACAGATACGCAGTATTTT.

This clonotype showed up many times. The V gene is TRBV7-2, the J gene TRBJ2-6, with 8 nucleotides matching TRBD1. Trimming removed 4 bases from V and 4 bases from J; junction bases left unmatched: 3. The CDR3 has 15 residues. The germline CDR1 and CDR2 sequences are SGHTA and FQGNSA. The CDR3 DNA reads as TGTGCCAGCAGCTCTCAGGGGGCCGGGGCCAACGTCCTGACTTTC. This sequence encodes CASSSQGAGANVLTF.

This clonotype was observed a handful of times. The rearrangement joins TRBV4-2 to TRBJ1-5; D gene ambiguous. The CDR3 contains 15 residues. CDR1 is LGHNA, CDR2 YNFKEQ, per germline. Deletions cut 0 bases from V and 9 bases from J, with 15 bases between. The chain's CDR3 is CASSQDSGSTRPQHF. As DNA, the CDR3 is TGTGCCAGCAGCCAAGACTCAGGTTCAACTAGGCCCCAGCATTTT.

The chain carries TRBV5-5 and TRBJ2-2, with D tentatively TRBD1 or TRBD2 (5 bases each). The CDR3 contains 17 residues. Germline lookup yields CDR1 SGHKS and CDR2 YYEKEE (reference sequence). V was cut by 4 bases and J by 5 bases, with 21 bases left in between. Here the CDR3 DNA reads TGTGCCAGCAGCGTCAGGACACAGGCTTGGGGGACCGGGGAGCTGTTTTTT. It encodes CASSVRTQAWGTGELFF.

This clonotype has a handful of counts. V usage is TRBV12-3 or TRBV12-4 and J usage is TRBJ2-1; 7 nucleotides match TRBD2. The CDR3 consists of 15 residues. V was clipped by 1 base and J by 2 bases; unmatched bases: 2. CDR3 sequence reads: CASSLVAGAYNEQFF. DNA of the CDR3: TGTGCCAGCAGTTTAGTGGCGGGAGCCTACAATGAGCAGTTCTTC.

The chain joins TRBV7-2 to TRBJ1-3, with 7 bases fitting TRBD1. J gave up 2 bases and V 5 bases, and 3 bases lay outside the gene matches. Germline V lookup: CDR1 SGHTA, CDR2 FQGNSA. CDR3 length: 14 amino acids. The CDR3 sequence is CASSPGGAGNTIYF. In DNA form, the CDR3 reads TGTGCCAGCAGCCCAGGGGGTGCTGGAAACACCATATATTTT.

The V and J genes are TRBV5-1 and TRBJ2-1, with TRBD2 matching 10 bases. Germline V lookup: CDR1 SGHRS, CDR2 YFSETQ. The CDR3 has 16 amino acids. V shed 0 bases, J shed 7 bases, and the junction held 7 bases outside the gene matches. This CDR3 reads CASSLAGTSVGNEQFF. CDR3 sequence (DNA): TGCGCCAGCAGCTTGGCCGGGACTAGCGTGGGAAATGAGCAGTTCTTC.

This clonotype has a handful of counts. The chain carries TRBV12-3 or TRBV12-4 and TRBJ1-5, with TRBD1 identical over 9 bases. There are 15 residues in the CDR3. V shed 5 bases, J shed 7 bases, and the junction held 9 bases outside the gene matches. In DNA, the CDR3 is TGTGCCAGCAGTCCCGGGACAGGGTCGAGGCAGCCCCAGCATTTT. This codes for CASSPGTGSRQPQHF.

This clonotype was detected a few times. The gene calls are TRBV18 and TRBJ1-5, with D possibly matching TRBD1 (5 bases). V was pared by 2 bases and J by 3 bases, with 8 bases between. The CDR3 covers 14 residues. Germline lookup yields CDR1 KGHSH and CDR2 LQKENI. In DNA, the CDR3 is TGTGCCAGCTCACCAGACAGCCTCAATCAGCCCCAGCATTTT. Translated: CASSPDSLNQPQHF.

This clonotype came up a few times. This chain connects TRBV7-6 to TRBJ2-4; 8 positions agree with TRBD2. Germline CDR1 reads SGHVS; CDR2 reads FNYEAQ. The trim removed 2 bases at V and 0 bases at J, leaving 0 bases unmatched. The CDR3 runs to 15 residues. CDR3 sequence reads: CASSLLAGAKNIQYF. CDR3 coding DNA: TGTGCCAGCAGCTTACTAGCGGGAGCCAAAAACATTCAGTACTTC.

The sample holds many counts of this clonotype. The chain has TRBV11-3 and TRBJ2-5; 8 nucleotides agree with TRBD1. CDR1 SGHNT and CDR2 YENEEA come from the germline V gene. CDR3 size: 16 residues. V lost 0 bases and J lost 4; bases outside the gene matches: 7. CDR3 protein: CASSLEVRGPGETQYF. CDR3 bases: TGTGCCAGCAGCTTAGAAGTCAGGGGGCCAGGAGAGACCCAGTACTTC.